This T cell receptor (beta chain) was identified in a study of blood T cells in healthy people across ages. About the study: Using template switching, researchers captured about one barcoded beta molecule for each two T cells.

Sample-barcoded 5' priming and a J-beta primer mix drove a second PCR of 7 to 11 cycles. Each cDNA molecule received a tag from a template-switch adaptor that had 12 random nucleotides. TCRdb independently ran MiXCR on the 5' RACE reads; one entry per CDR3 protein. The table has 1.5 million to 2 million distinct CDR3 sequences, approximately 30% seen once; the top ten hold more than 6%. Looked up from germline, CDR1 is GTSNPN and CDR2 is SVGIG (reference sequence). CDR3 length equals 16 residues. The J segment lost 2 bases and the V segment lost 3 bases, leaving 10 bases of the junction unmatched. The study recruited healthy Caucasian donors from Russia who were aged about 6 to 90. In its sample, this clonotype was seen once.

The material sequenced was blood. This TCR was sampled from a woman aged 25 to 45 in good health. The V gene is TRBV30, the J gene TRBJ1-5; 7 bases match TRBD1. This CDR3 reads CAWSEGGGIGNQPQHF. CDR3 DNA sequence: TGTGCCTGGAGCGAAGGAGGGGGCATCGGCAATCAGCCCCAGCATTTT.